Following are 29 T cell receptor beta chains from one sample sequenced in a study of blood T cell repertoires in COVID-19. Clones were sequenced by immunoSEQ multiplex PCR, and TCRdb holds only the in-frame ones, with some missing. The table records over 200,000 clones, around 80% of them present only once. Sequenced input: peripheral blood. The receptor source for this set is a human donor in a cohort sampled during active COVID-19.

The J gene is TRBJ2-3, the V gene TRBV10-3, with TRBD1 as a possible D gene (6 bases). The CDR3 contains 13 residues. Germline V gives CDR1 ENHRY, CDR2 SYGVKD. V was trimmed by 4 bases and J by 5 bases, leaving 10 bases between them. The CDR3 sequence is CAISATGQDTQYF. CDR3 DNA sequence: TGTGCCATCAGTGCTACAGGGCAAGATACGCAGTATTTT.

This clone has more than one count but fewer than ten. This chain joins TRBV24-1 and TRBJ2-1, with TRBD1 identical over 11 bases. The V gene's germline CDR1 is KGHDR and CDR2 SFDVKD. CDR3 length equals 18 residues. Unmatched junction bases numbered 11, after V lost 3 bases and J lost 5 bases. CDR3 loop: CATSDKNPGQGDHNEQFF. DNA for the CDR3: TGTGCCACCAGTGATAAAAACCCGGGACAGGGGGACCACAATGAGCAGTTCTTC.

This clone has only one observation. The chain recombines TRBV2 with TRBJ1-2; 11 bases align to TRBD1. The germline CDR1 and CDR2 sequences are SNHLY and FYNNEI. There are 15 residues in the CDR3. J lost 6 bases, V lost 4 bases, and 7 bases had no gene match. This CDR3 is CASSVRDRGSHGYTF. The CDR3 DNA sequence: TGTGCCAGCAGTGTTAGGGACAGGGGGTCGCATGGCTACACCTTC.

In this sample, this clone turned up once. The rearrangement joins TRBV28 to TRBJ2-5; 9 nucleotides align to TRBD2. The V gene end was trimmed by 6 bases and the J gene end by 2 bases; junction bases not matched to a gene: 7. Germline V gene data show CDR1 as MDHEN and CDR2 as SYDVKM. The CDR3 contains 15 residues. The CDR3 loop is CASRRLAAVQETQYF. The CDR3 DNA follows: TGTGCCAGCAGGAGACTAGCGGCCGTACAAGAGACCCAGTACTTC.

J is TRBJ2-1 and V is TRBV28, with a possible D match to TRBD2 (5 bases). Germline V gene data show CDR1 as MDHEN and CDR2 as SYDVKM. The V and J ends lost 1 base and 4 bases respectively, with 14 bases between them. This CDR3 has 16 amino acids. The CDR3 DNA reads as TGTGCCAGCAGTTTATTGCAAGGACTGGAATACAATGAGCAGTTCTTC. Residues: CASSLLQGLEYNEQFF.

The chain is built from TRBV3-1 (or the pseudogene TRBV3-2) and TRBJ1-2; TRBD1 aligns across 7 bases. Trimming cost V 4 bases and J 6 bases; bases outside gene matches: 14. Germline V gene sequence: CDR1 LGHDT, CDR2 YNNKEL (reference sequence). The CDR3 loop spans 16 amino acids. CDR3 bases: TGTGCCAGCAGCCTCGCGTCCGCCGGGACAGAGAATGGCTACACCTTC. Translated: CASSLASAGTENGYTF.

This chain uses TRBV5-4 with TRBJ1-2; TRBD1 matches 7 bases. Looked up from germline, CDR1 is SGHNT and CDR2 is YYREEE (reference sequence). The V segment lost 0 bases and the J segment 2 bases; nucleotides outside the gene matches: 4. The CDR3 sequence is 15 residues long. The CDR3 loop reads CASSLGATGNYGYTF. In DNA form, the CDR3 reads TGTGCCAGCAGCTTGGGAGCGACAGGGAACTATGGCTACACCTTC.

The chain is built from TRBV7-9 and TRBJ1-3, with a possible D match to TRBD1 (5 bases). Germline V gene lookup returns CDR1 SEHNR and CDR2 FQNEAQ (reference sequence). CDR3 length: 13 residues. V lost 3 bases to trimming and J lost 8 bases, with 11 bases between them. CDR3 region: CASSLQGRDTIYF. DNA of the CDR3: TGTGCCAGCAGCTTGCAGGGTCGCGACACCATATATTTT.

This sequence joins TRBV12-3 or TRBV12-4 and TRBJ2-7; maybe TRBD2 (6 bases). This CDR3 region has 13 residues. The V end was cut by 8 bases, the J end by 6 bases, with 17 bases between. CDR3 sequence reads: CASRKPGVVEQYF. As DNA, the CDR3 is TGTGCCAGCCGTAAGCCGGGGGTGGTCGAGCAGTACTTC.

The chain links TRBV28 to TRBJ1-2; the D gene is possibly TRBD1 (5 bases). The CDR3 spans 12 residues. V lost 7 bases, J lost 2 bases, and 8 bases lay in between. The germline V gene has CDR1 MDHEN and CDR2 SYDVKM. The CDR3 DNA reads TGTGCCAGCATGAGACAGAACTATGGCTACACCTTC. Its translation is CASMRQNYGYTF.

The chain employs TRBV7-6 and TRBJ1-1; D possibly corresponds to TRBD1 (5 bases). The V and J ends lost 5 bases and 1 base respectively, with 8 bases between them. CDR1 SGHVS and CDR2 FNYEAQ come from the germline V gene. The length of the CDR3 is 13 residues. CDR3 sequence reads: CASSRGGNTEAFF. The CDR3 DNA is TGTGCCAGCAGCCGCGGGGGGAACACTGAAGCTTTCTTT.

The chain couples TRBV5-4 to TRBJ2-7, with D possibly matching TRBD2 (5 bases). V was clipped by 5 bases and J by 5 bases, with 11 bases between them. Per germline, CDR1 SGHNT and CDR2 YYREEE (reference sequence). The length of the CDR3 is 12 residues. CDR3 amino acids: CASSWTGNEQYF. As DNA, the CDR3 is TGTGCCAGCAGTTGGACGGGGAACGAGCAGTACTTC.

This clone was counted between two and nine times. V gene TRBV9 combines with J gene TRBJ2-1; 8 nucleotides match TRBD2. The CDR3 has 15 amino acids. The V segment lost 3 bases and the J segment 2 bases; nucleotides outside the gene matches: 4. Germline CDR1 reads SGDLS; CDR2 reads YYNGEE. The CDR3 DNA reads as TGTGCCAGCAGCGCCAATAGCGGGACCTACAATGAGCAGTTCTTC. Its translation: CASSANSGTYNEQFF. The whole variable domain, filled in from reference TRBV9 and TRBJ2-1, reads DSGVTQTPKHLITATGQRVTLRCSPRSGDLSVYWYQQSLDQGLQFLIQYYNGEERAKGNILERFSAQQFPDLHSELNLSSLELGDSALYFCASSANSGTYNEQFFGPGTRLTVL.

The V and J genes are TRBV6-5 and TRBJ2-1, with a weak D call TRBD1 (6 bases). Per germline, CDR1 MNHEY and CDR2 SVGAGI. The V and J ends lost 5 bases and 7 bases respectively, with 12 bases between them. The CDR3 runs 13 residues. Here the CDR3 reads CASSQTTGNEQFF. The CDR3 nucleotides are TGTGCCAGCAGTCAGACTACAGGGAATGAGCAGTTCTTC.

This clone was seen just once. V and J are TRBV5-1 and TRBJ2-7; 9 bases agree with TRBD1. Germline V gene sequence: CDR1 SGHRS, CDR2 YFSETQ. V gave up 3 bases and J gave up 7 bases; unmatched junction bases: 5. The CDR3 has 13 amino acids. The CDR3 DNA is TGCGCCAGCAGCTCCCAGACAGGGGGGGAGCAGTACTTC. This codes for CASSSQTGGEQYF.

V and J are TRBV4-3 and TRBJ2-7; 8 bases match TRBD2. The junction had 3 bases not matched to a gene; V was cut back by 0 bases and J by 2 bases. This CDR3 contains 15 residues. Per germline, CDR1 LGHNA and CDR2 YSLEER. Written as DNA, the CDR3 is TGCGCCAGCAGCCAAGATCTCGGGAGGGCCTACGAGCAGTACTTC. It yields the protein CASSQDLGRAYEQYF.

This clone has a handful of counts. The sample contains more than one DNA sequence encoding this CDR3. The chain employs TRBV4-1 and TRBJ2-1; the D gene is possibly TRBD2 (6 bases). The V gene's germline CDR1 is MGHRA and CDR2 YSYEKL. V lost 4 bases, J lost 10 bases, and 8 bases lay in between. The CDR3 consists of 11 residues. The CDR3 loop reads CASSRREEQFF. CDR3 bases: TGCGCCAGCAGCCGGCGGGAAGAGCAGTTCTTC.

The rearrangement joins TRBV19 to TRBJ1-2; D not certain. CDR3 length: 18 amino acids. Germline values: CDR1 LNHDA, CDR2 SQIVND (reference sequence). With 5 bases removed from V and 4 bases from J, the gap between germline ends came to 26 bases. The CDR3 DNA is TGTGCCAGTAGTCCCAGTTCCCCCCGAGGAAGCGCGGGCTATGGCTACACCTTC. Encoded protein: CASSPSSPRGSAGYGYTF.

The chain is built from TRBV27 and TRBJ2-2; TRBD2 aligns across 9 bases. Germline-derived CDR1 and CDR2 are MNHEY and SMNVEV (reference sequence). The ends lost 5 bases at V and 5 bases at J; junction bases unmatched: 9. This CDR3 region has 16 residues. The CDR3 region has the DNA TGTGCCAGCAGTCCAGGTCGCGGGAGGGGTACCGGGGAGCTGTTTTTT. Translated: CASSPGRGRGTGELFF.

This chain links TRBV30 with TRBJ2-1; 14 bases fit TRBD2. V lost 7 bases to trimming and J lost 10 bases; unmatched junction nucleotides: 15. The CDR3 consists of 16 residues. From germline, CDR1 is GTSNPN and CDR2 SVGIG (reference sequence). The CDR3 DNA reads TGTGCCTCCCATCCCGGGACTAGCGGGAGTTACTGGGAGCAGTTCTTC. Residues: CASHPGTSGSYWEQFF.

In this sample, this clone turned up once. The V and J genes are TRBV29-1 and TRBJ2-7; a possible D gene is TRBD1 (7 bases). The CDR3 totals 15 residues. Germline CDR1 is SQVTM and CDR2 is ANQGSEA. Trimming left V 3 bases short and J 3 bases short, with 18 bases between. The CDR3, as DNA: TGCAGCGTTGAGAGGGGCCAGGGGGGTCACTACGAGCAGTACTTC. Translation gives CSVERGQGGHYEQYF.

The chain links TRBV7-8 to TRBJ2-7; 7 bases are shared with TRBD2. There are 13 residues in the CDR3. Trimming took 4 bases from V and 6 from J; bases not matched to a gene: 6. Germline values: CDR1 SGHVS, CDR2 FQNEAQ. The CDR3 DNA reads TGTGCCAGCAGCTGGCGAGCGGGGCGCGAGCAGTACTTC. Amino acid sequence: CASSWRAGREQYF.

The genes are TRBV6-2 or TRBV6-3 and TRBJ2-7; 9 bases fit TRBD1. The ends lost 5 bases at V and 9 bases at J; junction bases unmatched: 14. This CDR3 is built from 15 residues. From germline, CDR1 is MNHEY and CDR2 SVGEGT. As DNA, the CDR3 is TGTGCCAGCAGTCGACCGGGACAGGGTGCACTTGGGCAGTACTTC. It codes for CASSRPGQGALGQYF.

This clone appeared a single time. The rearrangement joins TRBV11-3 to TRBJ2-7; no reliable D call. In germline, CDR1 is SGHNT, CDR2 YENEEA. CDR3 size: 10 residues. Trimming removed 8 bases from V and 4 bases from J, with 6 bases in between. The CDR3 is CASATYEQYF. For the CDR3, the DNA is TGTGCCAGCGCCACTTACGAGCAGTACTTC.

The chain links TRBV12-5 to TRBJ1-1, with D tentatively TRBD1 (5 bases). This CDR3 is built from 13 residues. Germline values: CDR1 LGHNT, CDR2 FRNRAP. Trimming removed 4 bases at V and 3 bases at J, with 9 bases between. The CDR3 bases are TGTGCTAGTGGTTGGGGGGTCGACACTGAAGCTTTCTTT. As protein: CASGWGVDTEAFF. Looking up the rest from reference TRBV12-5 and TRBJ1-1 gives the full variable domain: DARVTQTPRHKVTEMGQEVTMRCQPILGHNTVFWYRQTMMQGLELLAYFRNRAPLDDSGMPKDRFSAEMPDATLATLKIQPSEPRDSAVYFCASGWGVDTEAFFGQGTRLTVV.

This rearrangement joins TRBV6-1 to TRBJ1-5; the match to TRBD1 covers 9 bases. This CDR3 spans 14 amino acids. Germline trimming cut 2 bases from V and 8 bases from J; bases unmatched to any gene: 4. From germline, CDR1 is MNHNS and CDR2 SASEGT. The CDR3 DNA reads as TGTGCCAGCAGTGAACTGACAGGGGGAAAGCCCCAGCATTTT. Protein: CASSELTGGKPQHF.

The chain uses TRBV7-9 and TRBJ2-6, with D possibly matching TRBD1 (6 bases). V was cut by 5 bases and J by 1 base, with 15 bases left in between. The CDR3 extends over 17 amino acids. CDR1 and CDR2 from the germline V gene are SEHNR and FQNEAQ (reference sequence). This CDR3 reads CASSLFRQASGANVLTF. The CDR3 bases are TGTGCCAGCAGCCTCTTCCGACAGGCTTCTGGGGCCAACGTCCTGACTTTC. Filled out from reference TRBV7-9 and TRBJ2-6, the complete variable domain reads DTGVSQNPRHKITKRGQNVTFRCDPISEHNRLYWYRQTLGQGPEFLTYFQNEAQLEKSRLLSDRFSAERPKGSFSTLEIQRTEQGDSAMYLCASSLFRQASGANVLTFGAGSRLTVL.

V gene TRBV18 combines with J gene TRBJ2-3; 11 nucleotides align to TRBD2. This CDR3 spans 16 amino acids. Germline values: CDR1 KGHSH, CDR2 LQKENI. V shed 5 bases and J 0 bases; nucleotides not matched to a gene: 4. The CDR3 DNA reads as TGTGCCAGCTCATCCAGGACTAGCGGGAGCACAGATACGCAGTATTTT. The encoded protein is CASSSRTSGSTDTQYF. The complete variable domain, with remaining parts taken from reference TRBV18 and TRBJ2-3, reads NAGVMQNPRHLVRRRGQEARLRCSPMKGHSHVYWYRQLPEEGLKFMVYLQKENIIDESGMPKERFSAEFPKEGPSILRIQQVVRGDSAAYFCASSSRTSGSTDTQYFGPGTRLTVL.

The chain has TRBV7-6 and TRBJ2-7; 9 bases are shared with TRBD1. Trimming took 3 bases from V and 6 from J; bases not matched to a gene: 3. The CDR3 has 13 amino acids. Germline assignment: CDR1 SGHVS and CDR2 FNYEAQ. This CDR3 reads CASSLMGQGEQYF. CDR3 bases: TGTGCCAGCAGCTTGATGGGACAGGGCGAGCAGTACTTC.